This record looks at one TCR beta chain sequence and its context. The sample belongs to a study of blood T cell repertoires in COVID-19. At the level of the study: Sources were T cells, B-cell-depleted T cells, or PBMCs; the material itself was cDNA or gDNA.

The J segment lost 7 bases and the V segment lost 2 bases, leaving 7 bases of the junction unmatched. The CDR3 has 15 amino acids. Germline V gene lookup returns CDR1 MNHEY and CDR2 SMNVEV (reference sequence). Authors' data handling: The authors estimated nucleated cell counts from reference gene primer amplification. TCRdb's copy holds only in-frame clones and misses some; the assay was immunoSEQ multiplex PCR. From that table come the V and J calls and clone size; the DNA was used to work out D and trimming. The sample consists of about 240,000 clones, around 81% of them appearing once. The sequencing input was peripheral blood. The TCR comes from a woman aged 60-75 years with active or convalescent COVID-19. This sequence joins TRBV27 and TRBJ1-4; TRBD1 agrees at 7 bases. As DNA, the CDR3 is TGTGCCAGCAGTTTAGACAGGGCTGGGGGTGAAAAACTGTTTTTT. This encodes CASSLDRAGGEKLFF.